Presented here are 14 T cell receptor beta chains from one specimen sequenced in a study of monozygotic twins with inflammatory bowel disease. TCRdb reanalyzed the 5' RACE reads and collapses them to one entry per CDR3 protein, without DNA. The sample holds some 150,000 distinct CDR3 sequences. Sequenced: blood. These receptors were collected from a human donor with ulcerative colitis or Crohn's disease, or a healthy co-twin of an affected twin (not recorded which).

The genes are TRBV5-5 and TRBJ2-3; TCRdb picks TRBD1, but there is no DNA to check that call. The CDR3 is made up of 14 amino acids. Germline V gene lookup returns CDR1 SGHKS and CDR2 YYEKEE (reference sequence). The CDR3 reads CASSLAVWAETQYF. The entire variable domain, with the rest obtained from reference TRBV5-5 and TRBJ2-3, is as follows: DAGVTQSPTHLIKTRGQQVTLRCSPISGHKSVSWYQQVLGQGPQFIFQYYEKEERGRGNFPDRFSARQFPNYSSELNVNALLLGDSALYLCASSLAVWAETQYFGPGTRLTVL.

V gene TRBV7-3 combines with J gene TRBJ2-2; TCRdb reports TRBD1, a call that lacks DNA to check it against. This CDR3 region has 17 residues. The germline gives CDR1 SGHTA, CDR2 FQGTGA. The CDR3 loop is CASHRSGRMVNTGELFF.

J is TRBJ2-3 and V is TRBV5-1; the D call of TRBD2 rests on TCRdb alone, since no DNA is present to check it. The CDR3 runs to 19 residues. The germline V gene encodes CDR1 SGHRS and CDR2 YFSETQ. The CDR3 loop reads CASSFGLAGGVYNTDTQYF.

V usage is TRBV29-1 and J usage is TRBJ1-1; no DNA is available, so the TRBD1 call from TCRdb remains unchecked. CDR1 and CDR2 (germline): SQVTM, ANQGSEA. The CDR3 covers 14 residues. This CDR3 reads CSVGRGAGGTEAFF.

This sequence joins TRBV20-1 and TRBJ2-7; TCRdb names TRBD1, which stays unverified in the absence of DNA. The CDR3 consists of 12 residues. Germline assignment: CDR1 DFQATT and CDR2 SNEGSKA (reference sequence). The CDR3 here is CSAPGGSYEQYF.

The chain recombines TRBV11-2 with TRBJ2-1; TCRdb returns TRBD1, unconfirmable since there is no DNA. This CDR3 is 16 amino acids long. CDR1 and CDR2 from the germline V gene are SGHAT and FQNNGV. This CDR3 reads CASTQTGQSSYNEQFF.

The chain couples TRBV5-1 to TRBJ2-1; the D call from TCRdb, TRBD1, cannot be confirmed without DNA. The CDR3 has 13 amino acids. Germline V gene sequence: CDR1 SGHRS, CDR2 YFSETQ. The CDR3 loop is CASSPPSQGEQFF.

The rearrangement links TRBV7-2 to TRBJ1-1; no DNA is available, so the TRBD1 call from TCRdb remains unchecked. The CDR3 has 16 amino acids. Germline V gene sequence: CDR1 SGHTA, CDR2 FQGNSA. The CDR3 is CASSPPRQGTGTEAFF. The complete variable domain, with remaining parts taken from reference TRBV7-2 and TRBJ1-1, reads GAGVSQSPSNKVTEKGKDVELRCDPISGHTALYWYRQSLGQGLEFLIYFQGNSAPDKSGLPSDRFSAERTGGSVSTLTIQRTQQEDSAVYLCASSPPRQGTGTEAFFGQGTRLTVV.

CDR3 loop: CASSRSGTEQETQYF. The gene calls are TRBV6-1 and TRBJ2-5; lacking DNA, the TRBD1 call made by TCRdb goes unchecked. CDR1 is MNHNS and CDR2 is SASEGT in the germline V gene. This CDR3 is built from 15 residues.

This CDR3 reads CASSLGSVRNTIYF. The genes are TRBV28 and TRBJ1-3. From germline, CDR1 is MDHEN and CDR2 SYDVKM. The CDR3 contains 14 residues.

The rearrangement joins TRBV5-1 to TRBJ1-2. Germline CDR1 and CDR2: SGHRS and YFSETQ. CDR3 length: 13 amino acids. This chain's CDR3 is CASSPEGMYGYTF.

The V call is TRBV11-2, the J call TRBJ2-7; there is no DNA to check the TCRdb D call of TRBD2. Germline loops: CDR1 SGHAT, CDR2 FQNNGV. The CDR3 length is 13 residues. This CDR3 reads CASSPAGVYEQYF.

The chain is built from TRBV5-5 and TRBJ2-7. Germline V gene lookup returns CDR1 SGHKS and CDR2 YYEKEE (reference sequence). CDR3 length: 13 residues. The CDR3 sequence is CASSLVNSESTHF. The variable domain in full, with the rest retrieved from reference TRBV5-5 and TRBJ2-7, is DAGVTQSPTHLIKTRGQQVTLRCSPISGHKSVSWYQQVLGQGPQFIFQYYEKEERGRGNFPDRFSARQFPNYSSELNVNALLLGDSALYLCASSLVNSESTHFGPGTRLTVT.

The chain uses TRBV6-1 and TRBJ2-3; TCRdb picks TRBD1, but there is no DNA to check that call. The CDR3 sequence is 14 residues long. From germline, CDR1 is MNHNS and CDR2 SASEGT. CDR3: CASSPTGQTDTQYF.